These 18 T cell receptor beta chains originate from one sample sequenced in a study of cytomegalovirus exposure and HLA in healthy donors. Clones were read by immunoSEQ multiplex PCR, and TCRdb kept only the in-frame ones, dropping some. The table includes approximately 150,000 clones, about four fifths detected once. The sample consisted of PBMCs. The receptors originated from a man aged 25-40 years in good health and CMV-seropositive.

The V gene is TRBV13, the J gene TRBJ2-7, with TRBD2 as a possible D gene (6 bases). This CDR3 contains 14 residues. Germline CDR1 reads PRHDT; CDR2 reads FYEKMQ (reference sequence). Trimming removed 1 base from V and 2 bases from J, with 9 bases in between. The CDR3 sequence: CASSLDSGPYEQYF. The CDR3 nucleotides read TGTGCCAGCAGCTTAGATAGCGGCCCCTACGAGCAGTACTTC. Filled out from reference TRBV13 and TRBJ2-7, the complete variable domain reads AAGVIQSPRHLIKEKRETATLKCYPIPRHDTVYWYQQGPGQDPQFLISFYEKMQSDKGSIPDRFSAQQFSDYHSELNMSSLELGDSALYFCASSLDSGPYEQYFGPGTRLTVT.

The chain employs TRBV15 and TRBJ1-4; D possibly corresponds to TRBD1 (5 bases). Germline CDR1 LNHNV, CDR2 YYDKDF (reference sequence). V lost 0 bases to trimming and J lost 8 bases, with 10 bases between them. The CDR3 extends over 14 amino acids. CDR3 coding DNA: TGTGCCACCAGCAGAGATAGGCGGGGCGAAAAACTGTTTTTT. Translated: CATSRDRRGEKLFF.

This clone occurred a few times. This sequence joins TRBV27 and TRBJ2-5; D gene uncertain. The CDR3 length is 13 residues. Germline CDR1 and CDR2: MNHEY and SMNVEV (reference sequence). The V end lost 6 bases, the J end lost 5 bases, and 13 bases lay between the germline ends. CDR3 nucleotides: TGTGCCAGCAGCCCCCTCTCTCGGGAGACCCAGTACTTC. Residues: CASSPLSRETQYF.

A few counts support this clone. Written as DNA, the CDR3 is TGTGCCAGCAGCCCCGGACTAGCGGGAGTTGGGACCGGGGAGCTGTTTTTT. It is translated as CASSPGLAGVGTGELFF. The chain employs TRBV4-2 and TRBJ2-2, with TRBD2 identical over 13 bases. V was pared by 4 bases and J by 5 bases, with 7 bases of the junction left unmatched. This CDR3 is 17 amino acids long. Germline loops: CDR1 LGHNA, CDR2 YNFKEQ.

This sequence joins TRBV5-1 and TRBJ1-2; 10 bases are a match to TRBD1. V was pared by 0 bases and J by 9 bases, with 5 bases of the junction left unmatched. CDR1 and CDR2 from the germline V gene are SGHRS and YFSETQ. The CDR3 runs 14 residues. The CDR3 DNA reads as TGCGCCAGCAGCTTGGCCGGGACAGGGGAAAGCTACACCTTC. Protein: CASSLAGTGESYTF.

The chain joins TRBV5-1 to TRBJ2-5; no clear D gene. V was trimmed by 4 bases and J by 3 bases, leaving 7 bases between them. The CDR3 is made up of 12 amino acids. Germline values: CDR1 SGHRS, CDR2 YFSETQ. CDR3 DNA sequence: TGCGCCAGCAGCCGTCAGGAAGAGACCCAGTACTTC. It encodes CASSRQEETQYF.

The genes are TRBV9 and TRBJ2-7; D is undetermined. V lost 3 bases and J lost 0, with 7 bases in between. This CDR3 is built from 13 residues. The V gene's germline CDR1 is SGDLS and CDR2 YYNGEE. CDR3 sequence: CASSGLSSYEQYF. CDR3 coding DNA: TGTGCCAGCAGCGGCTTGAGCTCCTACGAGCAGTACTTC. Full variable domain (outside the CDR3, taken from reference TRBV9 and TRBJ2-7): DSGVTQTPKHLITATGQRVTLRCSPRSGDLSVYWYQQSLDQGLQFLIQYYNGEERAKGNILERFSAQQFPDLHSELNLSSLELGDSALYFCASSGLSSYEQYFGPGTRLTVT.

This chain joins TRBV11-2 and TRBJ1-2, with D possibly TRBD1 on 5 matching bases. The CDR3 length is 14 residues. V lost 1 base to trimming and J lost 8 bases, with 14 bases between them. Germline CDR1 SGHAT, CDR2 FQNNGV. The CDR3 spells CASSLGSGRGGYTF. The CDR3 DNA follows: TGTGCCAGCAGCTTAGGGTCGGGGAGGGGAGGCTACACCTTC.

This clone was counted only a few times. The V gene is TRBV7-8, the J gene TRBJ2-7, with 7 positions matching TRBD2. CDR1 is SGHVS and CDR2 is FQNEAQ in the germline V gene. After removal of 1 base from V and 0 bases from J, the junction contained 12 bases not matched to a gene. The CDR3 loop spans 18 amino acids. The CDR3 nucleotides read TGTGCCAGCAGCTTAGTAATCATGGTCGGCGGGAGCTCCTACGAGCAGTACTTC. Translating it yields CASSLVIMVGGSSYEQYF.

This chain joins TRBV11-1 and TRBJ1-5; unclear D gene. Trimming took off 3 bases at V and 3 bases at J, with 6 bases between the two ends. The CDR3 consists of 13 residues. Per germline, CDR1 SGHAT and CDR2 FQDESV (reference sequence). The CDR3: CASSLAFNQPQHF. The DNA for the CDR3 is TGTGCCAGCAGCTTGGCCTTCAATCAGCCCCAGCATTTT.

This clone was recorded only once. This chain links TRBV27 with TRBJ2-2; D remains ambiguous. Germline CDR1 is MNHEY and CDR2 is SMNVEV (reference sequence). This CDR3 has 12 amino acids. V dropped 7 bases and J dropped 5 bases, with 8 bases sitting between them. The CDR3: CASTRRTGELFF. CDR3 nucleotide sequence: TGTGCCAGCACTAGGCGGACCGGGGAGCTGTTTTTT.

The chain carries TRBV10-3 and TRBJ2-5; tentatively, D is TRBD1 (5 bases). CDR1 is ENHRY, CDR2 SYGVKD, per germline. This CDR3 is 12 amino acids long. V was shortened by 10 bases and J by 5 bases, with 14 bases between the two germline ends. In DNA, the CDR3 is TGTGCCACCCGAGACAGTCCGGAGACCCAGTACTTC. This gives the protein CATRDSPETQYF.

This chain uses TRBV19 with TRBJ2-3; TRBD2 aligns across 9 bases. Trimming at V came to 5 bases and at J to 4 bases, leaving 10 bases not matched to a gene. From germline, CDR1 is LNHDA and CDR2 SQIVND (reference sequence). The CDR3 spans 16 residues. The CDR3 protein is CASSPTSGGASDTQYF. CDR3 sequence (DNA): TGTGCCAGTAGTCCGACTAGCGGAGGAGCGTCAGATACGCAGTATTTT. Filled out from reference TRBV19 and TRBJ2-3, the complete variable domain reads DGGITQSPKYLFRKEGQNVTLSCEQNLNHDAMYWYRQDPGQGLRLIYYSQIVNDFQKGDIAEGYSVSREKKESFPLTVTSAQKNPTAFYLCASSPTSGGASDTQYFGPGTRLTVL.

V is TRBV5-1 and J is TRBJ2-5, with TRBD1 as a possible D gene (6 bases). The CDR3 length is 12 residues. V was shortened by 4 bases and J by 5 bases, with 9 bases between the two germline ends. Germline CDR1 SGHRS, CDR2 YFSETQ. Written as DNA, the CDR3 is TGCGCCAGCAGCACAGGGATTGAGACCCAGTACTTC. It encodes CASSTGIETQYF.

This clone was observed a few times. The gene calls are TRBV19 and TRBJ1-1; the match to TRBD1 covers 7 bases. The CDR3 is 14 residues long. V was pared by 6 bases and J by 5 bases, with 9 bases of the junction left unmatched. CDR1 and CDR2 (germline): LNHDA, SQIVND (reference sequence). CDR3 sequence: CASRGNRGRTEAFF. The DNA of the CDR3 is TGTGCCAGTAGGGGGAACAGGGGACGAACTGAAGCTTTCTTT.

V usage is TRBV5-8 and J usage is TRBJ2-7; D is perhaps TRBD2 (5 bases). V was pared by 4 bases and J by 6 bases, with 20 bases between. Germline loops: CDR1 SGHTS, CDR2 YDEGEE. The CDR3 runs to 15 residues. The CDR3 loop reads CASSAAPGFSGEQYF. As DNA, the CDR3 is TGTGCCAGCAGCGCGGCCCCGGGATTTAGTGGCGAGCAGTACTTC.

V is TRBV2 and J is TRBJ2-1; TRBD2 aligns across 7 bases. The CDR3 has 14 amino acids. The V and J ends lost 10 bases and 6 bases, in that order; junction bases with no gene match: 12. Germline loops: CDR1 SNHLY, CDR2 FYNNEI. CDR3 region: CAKQVDSGPNEQFF. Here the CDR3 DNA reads TGTGCCAAGCAGGTAGATAGCGGGCCCAATGAGCAGTTCTTC.

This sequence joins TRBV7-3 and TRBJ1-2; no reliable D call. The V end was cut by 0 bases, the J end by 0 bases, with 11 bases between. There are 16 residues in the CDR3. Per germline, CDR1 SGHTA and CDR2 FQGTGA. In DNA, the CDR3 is TGTGCCAGCAGCTTAACAGCCGAGGATCCTAACTATGGCTACACCTTC. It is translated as CASSLTAEDPNYGYTF.